What follows are 22 T cell receptor beta chains derived from one specimen sequenced in a study of tumor-infiltrating lymphocytes in primary liver carcinoma. For each extraction, RNA and DNA were obtained together from about 19-30 mg of unsorted bulk tissue. Starting material of about 450 ng total RNA yielded TCR beta cDNA via a constant-region primer. Construction of TCR beta libraries relied on three successive nested multiplex PCR rounds employing slightly modified ARM-PCR. The two initial PCR rounds, roughly 9 cycles each, used TRBV1-TRBV30 forward and C-beta reverse primers. MiXCR was run by TCRdb on the multiplex PCR reads, yielding one entry per CDR3 protein. The sample yields about 190,000 distinct CDR3 sequences, just under 85% seen once. The sample was tumor tissue from primary liver carcinoma. These receptors all stem from a man aged 35-49 years with primary liver carcinoma and hepatitis B virus infection.

A single count supports this clonotype. The rearrangement uses TRBV11-3 and TRBJ2-1, with 7 bases aligning to TRBD2. This CDR3 is 16 amino acids long. Germline CDR1 and CDR2: SGHNT and YENEEA. The J segment lost 12 bases and the V segment lost 1 base, leaving 15 bases of the junction unmatched. The CDR3 bases are TGTGCCAGCAGCTTAGGTATAGAGGGAGGGCGATGTGGGCAGTTCTTC. This translates into CASSLGIEGGRCGQFF.

The sample holds many counts of this clonotype. This sequence joins TRBV29-1 and TRBJ2-5, with 7 bases lining up with TRBD1. CDR1 and CDR2 from the germline V gene are SQVTM and ANQGSEA. The CDR3 is made up of 13 amino acids. The V and J ends lost 7 bases and 5 bases, in that order; junction bases with no gene match: 10. CDR3 sequence: CSAGTGVSETQYF. In DNA form, the CDR3 reads TGCAGCGCCGGAACAGGGGTTTCGGAGACCCAGTACTTC.

As for this clonotype: Germline and junction disagree at one end, which may indicate a read error. This sequence joins TRBV11-1 and TRBJ2-5; the D gene is possibly TRBD1 (6 bases). The closer fit of TRBJ2-1 to the DNA end suggests the J call may be wrong. The germline gives CDR1 SGHAT, CDR2 FQDESV (reference sequence). This CDR3 region has 16 residues. The CDR3 DNA reads as TGTGCCGGCAGCCAAGGACAGTGGGTAATTCAAGAGACCCAGTTCTTC. Amino acids: CAGSQGQWVIQETQFF.

On this clonotype: It is likely a read error, because the conserved phenylalanine at the end of the CDR3 is missing. V usage is TRBV29-1 and J usage is TRBJ2-1; D may be TRBD1 (5 bases). The CDR3 totals 14 residues. The germline CDR1 and CDR2 sequences are SQVTM and ANQGSEA. V was clipped by 1 base and J by 6 bases, with 13 bases between them. The DNA of the CDR3 is TGCAGCGTTGAAGTAATGGGGCTGGGCAATGAGCAGTTCTCC. It encodes CSVEVMGLGNEQFS.

A remark on this clonotype: Since no conserved phenylalanine or tryptophan closes the CDR3, a read error is the likely cause. The limits of the CDR3 on the DNA are not certain, so only TCRdb's listed CDR3 is given. V gene TRBV11-2 combines with J gene TRBJ2-3. Germline V lookup: CDR1 SGHAT, CDR2 FQNNGV. The CDR3 spans 11 residues, counting both ends. CDR3 region: CATSLGDTHYI.

Concerning this clonotype itself: A read error may produce the germline difference seen at one junction end. The J gene is TRBJ1-2, the V gene TRBV4-3; D is perhaps TRBD1 (6 bases). Per the germline V gene, CDR1 is LGHNA and CDR2 is YSLEER. This CDR3 comprises 15 residues. CDR3 DNA: TGCGCCAGCAGCCAAGATACGTGGGGGCCTCATGGTTACACCTTC. As protein: CASSQDTWGPHGYTF.

In the case of this clonotype: The germline gene is not matched at one end of the junction; a read error may be the cause. The genes are TRBV11-1 and TRBJ2-2, with TRBD1 matching 7 bases. The length of the CDR3 is 15 residues. Germline values: CDR1 SGHAT, CDR2 FQDESV (reference sequence). The CDR3 nucleotides are TGTGCCAGCAGCACGGGACAGATTAACACCGGGGAACTGTTTTTT. Its translation: CASSTGQINTGELFF.

Regarding this clonotype: The junction and the germline gene differ at one end; a read error may be behind it. DNA for the CDR3: TGTGCCAGCAGTTCCCACCCTCTCGCGGGAGGAAAAATTCTGGCCAATAACATTCAGTACTTC. Translation: CASSSHPLAGGKILANNIQYF. The chain carries TRBV6-2 or TRBV6-3 and TRBJ2-4, with 8 bases that match TRBD2. The CDR3 is 21 amino acids. Germline lookup yields CDR1 MNHEY and CDR2 SVGEGT.

V usage is TRBV28 and J usage is TRBJ2-7; TRBD1 is a possible D gene (7 bases). V lost 4 bases and J lost 9, with 25 bases in between. Germline CDR1 and CDR2: MDHEN and SYDVKM. The CDR3 sequence is 16 residues long. The CDR3 DNA sequence: TGTGCCAGCAGTTCCGGACAGGTCCAGCGGGTTAGCGGGCAGTACTTC. Protein product: CASSSGQVQRVSGQYF.

Comments on this clonotype: A read error may be the cause here, since a much bigger clone is one base away. The chain combines TRBV30 with TRBJ1-6; D gene ambiguous. This CDR3 contains 14 residues. V was clipped by 6 bases and J by 8 bases, with 17 bases between them. From germline, CDR1 is GTSNPN and CDR2 SVGIG (reference sequence). The CDR3 loop reads CACRLRTNYSPLHF. CDR3 sequence (DNA): TGTGCCTGTAGACTCCGGACCAATTATTCACCCCTCCACTTT.

As regards this clonotype: A much larger clone differs from this one at a single base, so this may be a read error. V gene TRBV6-2 or TRBV6-3 combines with J gene TRBJ2-1, with D tentatively TRBD1 (5 bases). Germline V gives CDR1 MNHEY, CDR2 SVGEGT. This CDR3 comprises 15 residues. The V and J ends lost 5 bases and 6 bases respectively, with 17 bases between them. The CDR3 spells CASSPPDRGANEQFF. The CDR3, as DNA: TGTGCCAGCAGTCCTCCTGACAGAGGTGCCAATGAGCAGTTCTTC.

Notes on this clonotype: A read error may produce the germline difference seen at one junction end. The chain has TRBV12-3 or TRBV12-4 and TRBJ1-5; maybe TRBD1 (5 bases). The CDR3 contains 13 residues. Here the CDR3 DNA reads TGTGCCACCGCACGGAGGGGAAATCGGCCCCAGCATTTT. It yields the protein CATARRGNRPQHF.

A remark on this clonotype: One end of the junction fails to match germline, which may point to a read error. This chain joins TRBV5-4 and TRBJ2-2; 9 nucleotides agree with TRBD2. This CDR3 region has 17 residues. Germline-derived CDR1 and CDR2 are SGHNT and YYREEE (reference sequence). CDR3: CASSLWLAGKNSGELFF. Written as DNA, the CDR3 is TGTGCCAGCAGCTTATGGCTAGCGGGAAAGAACTCCGGGGAGCTGTTTTTT.

The sample holds a few counts of this clonotype. With a much larger clone just one base away, this may be a read error. The chain combines TRBV14 with TRBJ1-1, with D possibly being TRBD1 (6 bases). Per germline, CDR1 SGHDN and CDR2 FVKESK. V lost 6 bases, J lost 1 base, and 15 bases lay in between. The CDR3 is made up of 15 amino acids. This chain's CDR3 is CASSSRGAGNTEAFF. The CDR3 DNA is TGTGCCAGCAGTTCCAGGGGCGCGGGGAACACTGAAGCTTTCTTT.

Regarding this clonotype: The junction departs from germline at one end; a sequencing error may be responsible. The chain combines TRBV12-3 or TRBV12-4 with TRBJ1-2; D gene ambiguous. The CDR3 is made up of 12 amino acids. The CDR3 loop is CTSSSGGMGCTF. The CDR3 coding sequence is TGTACCAGCAGCTCTGGAGGTATGGGCTGCACCTTC.

On this clonotype: Relative to the germline gene, one junction end is altered; a read error may explain this. The genes are TRBV10-3 and TRBJ1-5; possibly TRBD1 for D (6 bases). This CDR3 spans 16 amino acids. Germline V gene data show CDR1 as ENHRY and CDR2 as SYGVKD. CDR3 amino acids: CAISGQRGEAGQPRHF. For the CDR3, the DNA is TGTGCCATCAGTGGTCAGAGAGGGGAGGCAGGACAGCCCCGGCATTTT.

As for this clonotype: The junction does not match germline at one end; this may be a read error. V usage is TRBV2 and J usage is TRBJ1-1; D is unclear. CDR3 length: 11 amino acids. Germline V lookup: CDR1 SNHLY, CDR2 FYNNEI. The DNA for the CDR3 is TGTGCCAGGACCAACCGGGCAGAAGCTTTTTTT. This translates into CARTNRAEAFF.

The rearrangement joins TRBV5-1 to TRBJ2-3; the D gene is possibly TRBD2 (5 bases). This CDR3 is 16 amino acids long. Looked up from germline, CDR1 is SGHRS and CDR2 is YFSETQ. Trimming took off 1 base at V and 0 bases at J, with 12 bases between the two ends. The CDR3 DNA reads as TGCGCCAGCAGCTTGAGCGGCCATGCTAGCACAGATACGCAGTATTTT. Its protein product is CASSLSGHASTDTQYF.

Note on this clonotype: Sequence at one end of the junction differs from germline and may be a read error. J is TRBJ2-3 and V is TRBV6-6, with D maybe TRBD1 (6 bases). Germline-derived CDR1 and CDR2 are MNHNY and SVGAGI (reference sequence). CDR3 length: 14 amino acids. The DNA for the CDR3 is TGTGCGAGCAGGTCTACAGGGTGTGGAGATTCGCAGTATTTT. This gives the protein CASRSTGCGDSQYF.

The chain couples TRBV5-6 to TRBJ1-5; maybe TRBD1 (5 bases). CDR1 and CDR2 (germline): SGHDT, YYEEEE. This CDR3 is 14 amino acids long. Between the trimmed V and J ends, which lost 3 bases and 4 bases, there was a span of 11 bases. As DNA, the CDR3 is TGTGCCAGCAGCTCAGGGTGGCATAATCAGCCCCAGCATTTT. It yields the protein CASSSGWHNQPQHF.

With respect to this clonotype: A read error may account for a junction end that differs from germline. For the CDR3, the DNA is TGCTCCAGCAGCCAAGACCGAGGAGGTAGGGCCAGGGTTCACAATGAGCAGTTCTTC. Translation: CSSSQDRGGRARVHNEQFF. The genes are TRBV4-1 and TRBJ2-1, with D perhaps given as TRBD1 or TRBD2 (5 bases each). This CDR3 region has 19 residues. From germline, CDR1 is MGHRA and CDR2 YSYEKL.

The sample holds a few counts of this clonotype. A junction boundary mismatches the germline segment, possibly from a read error. J is TRBJ1-6 and V is TRBV11-1; the D gene is possibly TRBD1 (5 bases). CDR1 is SGHAT and CDR2 is FQDESV in the germline V gene (reference sequence). The CDR3 contains 13 residues. The CDR3 sequence is CASNRTLVSPLHF. The CDR3 DNA reads as TGTGCCAGTAACCGGACACTGGTTTCACCCCTCCATTTT.